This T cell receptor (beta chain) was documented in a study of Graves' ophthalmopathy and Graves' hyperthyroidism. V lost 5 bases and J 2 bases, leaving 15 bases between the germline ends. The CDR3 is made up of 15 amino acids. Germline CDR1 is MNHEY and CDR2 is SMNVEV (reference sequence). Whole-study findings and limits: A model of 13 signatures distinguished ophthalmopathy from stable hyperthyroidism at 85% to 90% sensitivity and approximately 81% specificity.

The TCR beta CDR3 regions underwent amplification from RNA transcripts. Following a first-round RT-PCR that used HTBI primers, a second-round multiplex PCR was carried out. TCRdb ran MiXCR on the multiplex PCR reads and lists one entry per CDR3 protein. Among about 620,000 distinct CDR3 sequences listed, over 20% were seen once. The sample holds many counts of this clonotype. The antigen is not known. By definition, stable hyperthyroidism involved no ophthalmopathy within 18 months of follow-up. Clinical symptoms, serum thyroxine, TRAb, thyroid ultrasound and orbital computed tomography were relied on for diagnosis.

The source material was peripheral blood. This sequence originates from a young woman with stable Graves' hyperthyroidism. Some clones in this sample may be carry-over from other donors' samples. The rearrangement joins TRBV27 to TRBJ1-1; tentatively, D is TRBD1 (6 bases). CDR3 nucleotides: TGTGCCAGCAGTACCCTCGGGGGGGCTAACACTGAAGCTTTCTTT. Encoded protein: CASSTLGGANTEAFF.